These 5 T cell receptor beta chains originate from one sample sequenced in a study of tissue T cells after allogeneic stem cell transplantation. Profiling relied on immunoSEQ multiplex PCR, and the TCRdb table lists in-frame clones only, not all of them. The data contain a few thousand clones, approximately 45% of them singletons. Specified time point: mouse harvest day 7 after allogeneic transplant. The graft held 10^6 splenic CD5+ T cells and 10^7 T-cell-depleted bone marrow cells. Source material: gut tissue. The receptor source for this set is a female BALB/c mouse given C57BL/6 T cells with graft-versus-host disease after an allogeneic hematopoietic cell transplant.

On this clone: The gene symbols are mouse symbols. The read ends 1 residue early relative to the CDR3; the germline J gene fills the gap. The chain recombines TRBV23 with TRBJ1-2. This CDR3 has 15 residues. Looked up from germline, CDR1 is KGHTA and CDR2 is FQNQQP. The CDR3 bases that were read are TGCTCCAGCAGTCAATCCGGGACGACAAACTCCGACTACACC. Translation: CSSSQSGTTNSDYT. The whole CDR3 is CSSSQSGTTNSDYTF.

This clone showed up just a few times. Gene names are mouse gene names. The CDR3 goes on 1 residue after the read ends, and that part is filled in from the germline J gene. This chain connects TRBV1 to TRBJ1-3, with unresolved D. The length of the CDR3 is 15 residues. Trimming took 0 bases from V and 0 from J, leaving 6 bases between them. Germline CDR1 and CDR2: NSQYPW and LRSPGD (reference sequence). The CDR3 loop is CTCSADHLSGNTLYF. CDR3 bases read: TGCACCTGCAGTGCAGATCACCTTTCTGGAAATACGCTCTAT. The full variable domain, with the rest looked up from reference TRBV1 and TRBJ1-3, is VTLLEQNPRWRLVPRGQAVNLRCILKNSQYPWMSWYQQDLQKQLQWLFTLRSPGDKEVKSLPGADYLATRVTDTELRLQVANMSQGRTLYCTCSADHLSGNTLYFGEGSRLIVV.

Comment on this clone: The gene symbols are mouse symbols. The read stops 1 residue short of the end of the CDR3; the missing end is completed from the germline J gene. This chain links TRBV19 with TRBJ2-4, with D unclear. V lost 5 bases, J lost 0 bases, and 10 bases lay in between. There are 14 residues in the CDR3. From germline, CDR1 is FNHDT and CDR2 SITEND (reference sequence). CDR3 DNA (partial): TGTGCCAGCAGGGCGAGGAATAGTCAAAACACCTTGTAC. This translates into CASRARNSQNTLY. The entire CDR3 sequence reads CASRARNSQNTLYF.

About this clone: The genes are named according to mouse. The read terminates 1 residue before the CDR3 end, so the remaining end is supplied by the germline J gene. The rearrangement joins TRBV12-2 to TRBJ2-5, with a tentative D call TRBD1 (5 bases). Deletions cut 2 bases from V and 0 bases from J, with 8 bases between. From germline, CDR1 is SGHLS and CDR2 HYDKME. The CDR3 has 14 residues. Here the CDR3 reads CASSPTANQDTQYF. The part of the CDR3 DNA that was read is TGTGCCAGCTCTCCGACAGCTAACCAAGACACCCAGTAC.

Comment on this clone: The gene symbols are mouse symbols. The read finishes 1 residue shy of the CDR3 end, and the germline J gene is used to complete it. The rearrangement joins TRBV3 to TRBJ1-3; 7 bases map to TRBD1. Trimming at V came to 6 bases and at J to 0 bases, leaving 2 bases not matched to a gene. CDR3 length: 14 amino acids. Germline loops: CDR1 SNHLY, CDR2 FYNGKV (reference sequence). The CDR3 DNA, read in part, is TGTGCCAGCAGGACAGGGAATTCTGGAAATACGCTCTAT. This gives the protein CASRTGNSGNTLY. The CDR3 as a whole reads CASRTGNSGNTLYF. Together with reference TRBV3 and TRBJ1-3, the CDR3 gives the full variable domain: GPKVLQIPSHQIIDMGQMVTLNCDPVSNHLYFYWYKQILGQQMEFLVNFYNGKVMEKSKLFKDQFSVERPDGSYFTLKIQPTALEDSAVYFCASRTGNSGNTLYFGEGSRLIVV.